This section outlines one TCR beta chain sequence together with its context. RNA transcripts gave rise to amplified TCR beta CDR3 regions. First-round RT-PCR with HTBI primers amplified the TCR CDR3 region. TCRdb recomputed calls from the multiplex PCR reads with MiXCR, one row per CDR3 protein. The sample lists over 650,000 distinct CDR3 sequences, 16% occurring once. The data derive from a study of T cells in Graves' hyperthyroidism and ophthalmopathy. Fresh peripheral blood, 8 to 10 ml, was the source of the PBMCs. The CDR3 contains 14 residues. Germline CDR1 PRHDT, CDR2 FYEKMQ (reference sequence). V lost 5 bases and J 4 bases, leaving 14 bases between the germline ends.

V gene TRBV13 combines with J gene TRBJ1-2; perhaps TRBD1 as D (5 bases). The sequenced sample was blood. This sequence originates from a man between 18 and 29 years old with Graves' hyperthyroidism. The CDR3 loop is CASSPGGGSYGYTF. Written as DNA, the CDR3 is TGTGCCAGCAGCCCAGGCGGGGGAAGCTATGGCTACACCTTC.